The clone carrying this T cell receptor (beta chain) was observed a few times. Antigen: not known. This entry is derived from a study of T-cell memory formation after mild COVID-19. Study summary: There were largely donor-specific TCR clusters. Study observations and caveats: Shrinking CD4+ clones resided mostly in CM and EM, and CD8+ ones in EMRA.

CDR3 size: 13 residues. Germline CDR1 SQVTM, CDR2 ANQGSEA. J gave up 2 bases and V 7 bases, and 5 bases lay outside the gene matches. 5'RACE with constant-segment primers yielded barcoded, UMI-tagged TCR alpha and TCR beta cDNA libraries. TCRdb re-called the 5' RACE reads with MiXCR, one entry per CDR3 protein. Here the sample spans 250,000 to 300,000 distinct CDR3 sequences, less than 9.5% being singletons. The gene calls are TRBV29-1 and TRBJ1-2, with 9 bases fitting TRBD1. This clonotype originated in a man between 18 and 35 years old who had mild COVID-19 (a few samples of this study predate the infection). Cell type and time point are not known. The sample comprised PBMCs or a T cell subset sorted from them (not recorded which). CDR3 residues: CSAGTGLNYGYTF. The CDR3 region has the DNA TGCAGCGCCGGGACAGGGTTAAACTATGGCTACACCTTC.